This TCR beta chain was obtained from a study of OX40 agonist ivuxolimab in advanced cancers. For the study at large: Of the participants, approximately 38% had some prior anti-PD-1, anti-PD-L1 or anti-CTLA-4 therapy, which was allowed. Study-level results: Expansion of clones was among the lowest in partial responders at 0.1-3.0 mg/kg.

The data were produced by immunoSEQ multiplex PCR, yet TCRdb's version contains in-frame clones alone and is incomplete. Of 80,000 or so clones detected, 80% to 95% appear once; the ten largest clones hold more than 1.5%. This CDR3 has 17 residues. The ends were cut back, 0 bases at V and 1 base at J, with 11 bases in the middle. Germline CDR1 reads SGHNT; CDR2 reads YYREEE (reference sequence). Concerning this clone itself: Its antigen is not identified.

The sequencing here drew on CD4+ or CD8+ T cells sorted from blood, taken in a trial of the OX40 agonist ivuxolimab. The chain carries TRBV5-4 and TRBJ2-6; no clear D gene. The source of this sequence is an adult with an advanced solid tumor such as melanoma, head and neck, liver or kidney cancer. CDR3 in DNA: TGTGCCAGCAGCTTGGGGGCGTCTGGGTCTGGGGCCAACGTCCTGACTTTC. This encodes CASSLGASGSGANVLTF.